This T cell receptor beta chain is drawn from a study of identical twins. This CDR3 has 13 amino acids. CDR1 MDHEN and CDR2 SYDVKM come from the germline V gene. Trimming stripped 5 bases from V and 7 bases from J, with 14 bases between. TCRdb re-called the 5' RACE reads through MiXCR, storing one row per CDR3 protein. The sample has about 890,000 distinct CDR3 sequences; 9% to 15% are singletons. Study-wide findings and caveats: Beta clonotypes that were abundant in cord blood contained fewer insertions, a pattern absent from memory repertoires. Invariant T cells like MAIT and iNKT could partly confound the zero-insertion analyses. The same donors were not followed; conclusions instead depended on cross-sectional statistical analysis.

Remarks on this clonotype: The target antigen is unknown.

The sample was also linked to a second study, of yellow fever vaccine responses in identical twins.

This chain uses TRBV28 with TRBJ1-1; D unresolved. The clonotype comes from a woman aged 18 to 35 in good health. What was sequenced was PBMCs. CDR3 residues: CASSPNLLREAFF. The CDR3 DNA sequence: TGTGCCAGCAGTCCGAACTTACTTCGTGAAGCTTTCTTT. Filled out from reference TRBV28 and TRBJ1-1, the complete variable domain reads DVKVTQSSRYLVKRTGEKVFLECVQDMDHENMFWYRQDPGLGLRLIYFSYDVKMKEKGDIPEGYSVSREKKERFSLILESASTNQTSMYLCASSPNLLREAFFGQGTRLTVV.